These 9 T cell receptor beta chains were all obtained from the same sample, sequenced in a study of T cells after yellow fever vaccination. TCRdb recomputed calls from the 5' RACE reads with MiXCR, one row per CDR3 protein. This table holds approximately 330,000 distinct CDR3 sequences, 9.5% to 15% found once. The sequencing used CD4+ T cells sorted from PBMCs, collected 15 days after the yellow fever booster vaccination. These TCRs come from a man aged 18 to 30 who received the YFV17D yellow fever vaccine.

The chain joins TRBV6-6 to TRBJ1-6; D is uncertain. Germline CDR1 reads MNHNY; CDR2 reads SVGAGI (reference sequence). This CDR3 region has 13 residues. Trimming shortened V by 9 bases and J by 5 bases, and 11 bases separated the two germline ends. The CDR3 DNA is TGTGCCAGTAGGGCTCGGGATAATTCACCCCTCCACTTT. Residues: CASRARDNSPLHF.

The table lists this clonotype with a few counts. The chain recombines TRBV3-1 with TRBJ1-2; D uncertain. V dropped 1 base and J dropped 6 bases, with 12 bases sitting between them. Germline V gene sequence: CDR1 LGHDT, CDR2 YNNKEL (reference sequence). CDR3 size: 14 residues. CDR3 residues: CASSQVSGGDGYTF. CDR3 DNA: TGTGCCAGCAGCCAAGTAAGCGGCGGGGATGGCTACACCTTC.

This clonotype was recorded only once. The chain uses TRBV4-2 and TRBJ2-3; 8 bases match TRBD2. The V gene's germline CDR1 is LGHNA and CDR2 YNFKEQ. Trimming cost V 1 base and J 3 bases; bases outside gene matches: 6. The CDR3 loop spans 16 amino acids. The CDR3 coding sequence is TGTGCCAGCAGCCAAGCCCCCCGGGAGGGGACAGATACGCAGTATTTT. This codes for CASSQAPREGTDTQYF.

The chain combines TRBV20-1 with TRBJ1-5; D gene uncertain. Trimming stripped 7 bases from V and 5 bases from J, with 12 bases between. Germline assignment: CDR1 DFQATT and CDR2 SNEGSKA (reference sequence). The CDR3 runs 12 residues. CDR3 in amino acids: CSEQSGDQPQHF. CDR3 bases: TGCAGTGAACAGAGCGGCGATCAGCCCCAGCATTTT.

V usage is TRBV3-1 and J usage is TRBJ1-1; D ambiguous. V was clipped by 0 bases and J by 0 bases, with 5 bases between them. CDR3 size: 14 residues. Germline V CDR1 and CDR2: LGHDT, YNNKEL (reference sequence). As DNA, the CDR3 is TGTGCCAGCAGCCAAGAATCGTTGAACACTGAAGCTTTCTTT. Translating it yields CASSQESLNTEAFF.

This clonotype was seen a handful of times. V usage is TRBV3-1 and J usage is TRBJ1-4; D not resolved. The CDR3 consists of 12 residues. The germline V and J ends were trimmed by 2 bases and 10 bases, with 8 bases remaining between them. Germline-derived CDR1 and CDR2 are LGHDT and YNNKEL (reference sequence). Written as DNA, the CDR3 is TGTGCCAGCAGCCAAAGGACCCGAAAACTGTTTTTT. Its protein product is CASSQRTRKLFF.

This clonotype was seen a few times. The genes are TRBV3-1 and TRBJ1-2, with 9 bases fitting TRBD1. Germline V gene data show CDR1 as LGHDT and CDR2 as YNNKEL (reference sequence). The CDR3 loop spans 16 amino acids. V lost 1 base and J lost 8; bases outside the gene matches: 11. DNA of the CDR3: TGTGCCAGCAGCCAAGCTATAGGACAGGGGTTATACGGCTACACCTTC. Translated: CASSQAIGQGLYGYTF. The full variable domain, with the rest looked up from reference TRBV3-1 and TRBJ1-2, is DTAVSQTPKYLVTQMGNDKSIKCEQNLGHDTMYWYKQDSKKFLKIMFSYNNKELIINETVPNRFSPKSPDKAHLNLHINSLELGDSAVYFCASSQAIGQGLYGYTFGSGTRLTVV.

The chain combines TRBV20-1 with TRBJ2-7; unclear D gene. The CDR3 is made up of 14 amino acids. Germline CDR1 is DFQATT and CDR2 is SNEGSKA (reference sequence). Trimming shortened V by 3 bases and J by 4 bases, and 16 bases separated the two germline ends. CDR3 in amino acids: CSASDRGWAYEQYF. DNA of the CDR3: TGCAGTGCTAGTGACCGAGGTTGGGCTTACGAGCAGTACTTC.

The V call is TRBV2, the J call TRBJ2-7; D uncertain. The ends were cut back, 2 bases at V and 3 bases at J, with 8 bases in the middle. Per the germline V gene, CDR1 is SNHLY and CDR2 is FYNNEI. The CDR3 covers 13 residues. The CDR3 DNA follows: TGTGCCAGCAGTGAAAGCCAGGTCTACGAGCAGTACGTC. This codes for CASSESQVYEQYV.